This TCR beta chain is from a study of Ad26.COV2.S vaccination and SARS-CoV-2 variants. Study background: Intramuscularly, Ad26.COV2.S was given either once or twice, 56 days apart.

Broader study findings: The placebo group had lower spike-specific TCR breadth than the vaccine recipients did.

This clone was detected once. Antigen unknown. V lost 4 bases and J lost 3, with 8 bases in between. The CDR3 consists of 13 residues. Germline V CDR1 and CDR2: LNHNV, YYDKDF (reference sequence). Indicated treatment: over 15 received Ad26.COV2.S at low or high dose, single or two shots; a few received placebo; per-sample allocation not given. Vaccine and placebo recipients were sampled on day 63 after the first injection. Only in-frame clones appear in the TCRdb table, and some are missing; sequencing was by immunoSEQ multiplex PCR. This sample has about 400,000 clones, with roughly nine tenths found just once.

The sequence came from a person between 18 and 65 years old who received the Ad26.COV2.S COVID-19 vaccine or a placebo. The sample consisted of peripheral blood, taken in a trial of Ad26.COV2.S vaccine versus placebo. V usage is TRBV15 and J usage is TRBJ2-3; D is unclear. The CDR3 region has the DNA TGTGCCACCAGCACCTCGAGGACAGATACGCAGTATTTT. Translated, it gives CATSTSRTDTQYF.